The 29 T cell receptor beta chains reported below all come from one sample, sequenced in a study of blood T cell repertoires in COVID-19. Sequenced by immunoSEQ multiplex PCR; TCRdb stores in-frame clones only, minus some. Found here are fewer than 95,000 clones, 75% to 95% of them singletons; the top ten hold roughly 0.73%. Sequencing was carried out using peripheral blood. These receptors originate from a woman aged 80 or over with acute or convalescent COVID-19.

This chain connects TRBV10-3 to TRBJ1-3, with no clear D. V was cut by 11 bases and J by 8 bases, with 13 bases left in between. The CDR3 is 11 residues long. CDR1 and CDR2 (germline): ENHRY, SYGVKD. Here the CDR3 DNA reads TGTGCCGTCCAAGGGCGGGACACCATATATTTT. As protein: CAVQGRDTIYF.

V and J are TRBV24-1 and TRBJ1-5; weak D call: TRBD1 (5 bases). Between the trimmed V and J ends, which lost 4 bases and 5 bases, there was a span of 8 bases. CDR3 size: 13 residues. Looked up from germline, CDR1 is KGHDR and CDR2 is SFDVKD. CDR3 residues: CATSDRVDQPQHF. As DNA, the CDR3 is TGTGCCACCAGTGACAGGGTCGATCAGCCCCAGCATTTT.

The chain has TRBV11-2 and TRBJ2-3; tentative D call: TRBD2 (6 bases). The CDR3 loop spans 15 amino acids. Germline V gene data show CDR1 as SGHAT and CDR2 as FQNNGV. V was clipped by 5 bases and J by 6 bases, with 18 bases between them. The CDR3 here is CASSRLVASADTQYF. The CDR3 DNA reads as TGTGCCAGCAGCCGATTGGTCGCTAGCGCTGATACGCAGTATTTT.

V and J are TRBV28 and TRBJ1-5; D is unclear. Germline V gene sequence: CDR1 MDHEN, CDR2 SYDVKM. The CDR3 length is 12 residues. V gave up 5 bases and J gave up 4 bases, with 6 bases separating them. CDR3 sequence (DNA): TGTGCCAGCAGTACGGGGAATCAGCCCCAGCATTTT. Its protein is CASSTGNQPQHF.

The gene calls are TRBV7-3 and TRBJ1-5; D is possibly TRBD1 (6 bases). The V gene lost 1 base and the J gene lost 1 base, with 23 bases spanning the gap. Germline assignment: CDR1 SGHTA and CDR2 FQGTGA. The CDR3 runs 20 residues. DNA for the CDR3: TGTGCCAGCAGCTTAAAAGGGGCCAGGGAAGGGGGAGAGAGCAATCAGCCCCAGCATTTT. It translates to CASSLKGAREGGESNQPQHF.

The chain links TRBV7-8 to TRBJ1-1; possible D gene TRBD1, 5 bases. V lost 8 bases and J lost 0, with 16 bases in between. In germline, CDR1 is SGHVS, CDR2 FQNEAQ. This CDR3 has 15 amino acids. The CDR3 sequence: CASSSFRQMNTEAFF. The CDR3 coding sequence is TGTGCCAGCTCCTCCTTCAGACAGATGAACACTGAAGCTTTCTTT.

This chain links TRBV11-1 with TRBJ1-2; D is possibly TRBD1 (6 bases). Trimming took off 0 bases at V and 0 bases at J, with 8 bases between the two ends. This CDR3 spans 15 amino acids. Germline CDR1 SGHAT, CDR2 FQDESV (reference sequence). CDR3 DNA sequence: TGTGCCAGCAGCTTAGCGGGGACACCTAACTATGGCTACACCTTC. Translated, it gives CASSLAGTPNYGYTF.

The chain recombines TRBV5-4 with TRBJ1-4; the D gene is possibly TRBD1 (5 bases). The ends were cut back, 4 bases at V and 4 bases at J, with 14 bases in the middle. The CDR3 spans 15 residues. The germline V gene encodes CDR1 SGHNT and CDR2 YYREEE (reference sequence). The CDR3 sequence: CASSRDWDGNEKLFF. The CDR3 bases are TGTGCCAGCAGCCGGGACTGGGACGGTAATGAAAAACTGTTTTTT.

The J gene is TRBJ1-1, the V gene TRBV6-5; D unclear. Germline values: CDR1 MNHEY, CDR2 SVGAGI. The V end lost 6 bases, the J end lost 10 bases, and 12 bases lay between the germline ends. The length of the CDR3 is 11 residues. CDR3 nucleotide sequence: TGTGCCAGCAGCCGTAGAGGGTTAGCTTTCTTT. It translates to CASSRRGLAFF.

The CDR3 DNA reads TGTGCCAGCAGCCGCCCGGGTCAAGAGACCCAGTACTTC. This codes for CASSRPGQETQYF. The V gene is TRBV5-4, the J gene TRBJ2-5; no clear D gene. The V and J ends lost 4 bases and 2 bases respectively, with 9 bases between them. The CDR3 extends over 13 amino acids. Germline CDR1 SGHNT, CDR2 YYREEE (reference sequence).

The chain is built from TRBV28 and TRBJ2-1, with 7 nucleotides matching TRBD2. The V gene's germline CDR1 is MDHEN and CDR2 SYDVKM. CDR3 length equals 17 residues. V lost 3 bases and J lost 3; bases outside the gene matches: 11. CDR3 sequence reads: CASSFEVAGPLYNEQFF. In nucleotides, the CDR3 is TGTGCCAGCAGTTTCGAAGTAGCGGGCCCTCTCTACAATGAGCAGTTCTTC.

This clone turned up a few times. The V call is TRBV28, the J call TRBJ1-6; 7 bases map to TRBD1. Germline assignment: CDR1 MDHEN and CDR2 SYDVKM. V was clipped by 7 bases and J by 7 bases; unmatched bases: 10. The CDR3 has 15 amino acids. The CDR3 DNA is TGTGCCAGCAAGCCCGACAGGGTTCCAAATTCACCCCTCCACTTT. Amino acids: CASKPDRVPNSPLHF. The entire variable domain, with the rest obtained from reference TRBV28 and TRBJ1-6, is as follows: DVKVTQSSRYLVKRTGEKVFLECVQDMDHENMFWYRQDPGLGLRLIYFSYDVKMKEKGDIPEGYSVSREKKERFSLILESASTNQTSMYLCASKPDRVPNSPLHFGNGTRLTVT.

CDR3 protein: CASSVGLAGGNEQFF. CDR3 in DNA: TGTGCCAGCAGCGTAGGCCTAGCGGGAGGCAATGAGCAGTTCTTC. The chain combines TRBV9 with TRBJ2-1, with 11 bases that match TRBD2. CDR1 and CDR2 from the germline V gene are SGDLS and YYNGEE. J lost 6 bases, V lost 0 bases, and 2 bases had no gene match. The CDR3 runs 15 residues.

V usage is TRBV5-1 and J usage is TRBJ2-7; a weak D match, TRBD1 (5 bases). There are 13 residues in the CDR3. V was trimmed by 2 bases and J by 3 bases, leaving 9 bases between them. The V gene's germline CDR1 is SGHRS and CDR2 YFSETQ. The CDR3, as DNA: TGCGCCAGCAGCTTCCCTGACAGCTACGAGCAGTACTTC. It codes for CASSFPDSYEQYF.

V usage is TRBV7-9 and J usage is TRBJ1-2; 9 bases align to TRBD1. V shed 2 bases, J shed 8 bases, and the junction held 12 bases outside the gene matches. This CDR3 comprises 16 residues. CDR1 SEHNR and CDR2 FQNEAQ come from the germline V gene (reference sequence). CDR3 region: CASSLPGQGRAMGYTF. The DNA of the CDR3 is TGTGCCAGCAGCTTACCGGGACAGGGACGCGCGATGGGCTACACCTTC.

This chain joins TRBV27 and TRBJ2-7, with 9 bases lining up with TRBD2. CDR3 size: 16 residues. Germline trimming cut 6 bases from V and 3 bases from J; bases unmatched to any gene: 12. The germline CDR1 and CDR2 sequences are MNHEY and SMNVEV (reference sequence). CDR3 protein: CASRGVAGVPLYEQYF. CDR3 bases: TGTGCCAGCAGGGGGGTAGCGGGAGTCCCTCTCTACGAGCAGTACTTC.

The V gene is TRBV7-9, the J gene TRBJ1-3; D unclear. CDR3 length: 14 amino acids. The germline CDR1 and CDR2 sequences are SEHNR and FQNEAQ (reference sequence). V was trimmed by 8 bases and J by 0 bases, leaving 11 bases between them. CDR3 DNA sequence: TGTGCCAGCGTTTTATCCGTCTCTGGAAACACCATATATTTT. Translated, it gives CASVLSVSGNTIYF.

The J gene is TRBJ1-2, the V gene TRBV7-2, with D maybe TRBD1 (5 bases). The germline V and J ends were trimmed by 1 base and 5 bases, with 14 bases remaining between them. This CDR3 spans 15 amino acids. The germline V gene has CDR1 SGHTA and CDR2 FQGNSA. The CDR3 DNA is TGTGCCAGCAGCTTAGGCGGGGGTCTTAGTTATGGCTACACCTTC. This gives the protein CASSLGGGLSYGYTF.

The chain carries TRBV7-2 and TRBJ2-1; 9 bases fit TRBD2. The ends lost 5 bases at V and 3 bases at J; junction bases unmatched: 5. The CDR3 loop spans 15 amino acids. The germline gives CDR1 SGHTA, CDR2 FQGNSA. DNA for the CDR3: TGTGCCAGCAGCGCCTCTAGCGGGGACTACAATGAGCAGTTCTTC. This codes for CASSASSGDYNEQFF.

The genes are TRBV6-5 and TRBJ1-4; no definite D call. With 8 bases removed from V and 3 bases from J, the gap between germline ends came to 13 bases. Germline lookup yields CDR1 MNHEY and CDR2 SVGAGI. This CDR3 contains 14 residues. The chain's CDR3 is CASALRRANEKLFF. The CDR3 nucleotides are TGTGCCAGCGCCCTCCGGAGGGCTAATGAAAAACTGTTTTTT.

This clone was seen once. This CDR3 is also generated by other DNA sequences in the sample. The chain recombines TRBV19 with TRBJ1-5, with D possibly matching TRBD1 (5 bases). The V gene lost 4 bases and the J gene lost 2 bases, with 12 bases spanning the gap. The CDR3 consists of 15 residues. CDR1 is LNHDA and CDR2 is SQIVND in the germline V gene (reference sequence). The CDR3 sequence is CASSTTGGGNQPQHF. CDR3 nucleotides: TGTGCCAGTAGTACCACTGGAGGGGGCAATCAGCCCCAGCATTTT. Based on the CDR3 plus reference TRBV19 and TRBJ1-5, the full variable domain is DGGITQSPKYLFRKEGQNVTLSCEQNLNHDAMYWYRQDPGQGLRLIYYSQIVNDFQKGDIAEGYSVSREKKESFPLTVTSAQKNPTAFYLCASSTTGGGNQPQHFGDGTRLSIL.

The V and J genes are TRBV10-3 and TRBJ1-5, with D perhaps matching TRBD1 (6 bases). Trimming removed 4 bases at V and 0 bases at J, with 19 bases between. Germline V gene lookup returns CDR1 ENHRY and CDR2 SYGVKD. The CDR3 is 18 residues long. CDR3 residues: CAISVNLAGASSNQPQHF. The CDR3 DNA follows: TGTGCCATCAGTGTTAATTTGGCAGGGGCCTCTAGCAATCAGCCCCAGCATTTT.

The CDR3 sequence: CASKAADRANEQFF. The CDR3 coding sequence is TGCGCCAGCAAGGCGGCCGACAGGGCGAATGAGCAGTTCTTC. The chain recombines TRBV5-1 with TRBJ2-1, with 7 bases identical to TRBD1. Germline-derived CDR1 and CDR2 are SGHRS and YFSETQ. V lost 6 bases, J lost 7 bases, and 10 bases stayed unmatched. There are 14 residues in the CDR3.

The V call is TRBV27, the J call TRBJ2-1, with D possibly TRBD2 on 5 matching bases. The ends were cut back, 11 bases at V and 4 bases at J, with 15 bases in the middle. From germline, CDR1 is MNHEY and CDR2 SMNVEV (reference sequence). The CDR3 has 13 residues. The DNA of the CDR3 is TGTGCCGCAAGCGGAGAAAGGTACAATGAGCAGTTCTTC. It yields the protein CAASGERYNEQFF.

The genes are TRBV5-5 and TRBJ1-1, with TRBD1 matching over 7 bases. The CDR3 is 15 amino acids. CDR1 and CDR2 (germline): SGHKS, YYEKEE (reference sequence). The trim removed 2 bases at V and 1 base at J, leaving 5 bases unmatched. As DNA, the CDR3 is TGTGCCAGCAGCTTTTTACCAGGGGGGAACACTGAAGCTTTCTTT. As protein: CASSFLPGGNTEAFF.

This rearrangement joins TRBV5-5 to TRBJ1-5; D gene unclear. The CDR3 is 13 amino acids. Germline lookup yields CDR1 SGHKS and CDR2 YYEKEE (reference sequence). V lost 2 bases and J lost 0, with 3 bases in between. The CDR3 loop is CASSFYSNQPQHF. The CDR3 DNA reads TGTGCCAGCAGCTTTTATAGCAATCAGCCCCAGCATTTT.

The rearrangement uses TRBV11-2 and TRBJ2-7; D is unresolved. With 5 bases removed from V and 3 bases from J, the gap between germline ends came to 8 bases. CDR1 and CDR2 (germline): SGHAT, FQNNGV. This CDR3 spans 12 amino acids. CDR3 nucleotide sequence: TGTGCCAGCAGCGGGCGTTACTACGAGCAGTACTTC. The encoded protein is CASSGRYYEQYF.

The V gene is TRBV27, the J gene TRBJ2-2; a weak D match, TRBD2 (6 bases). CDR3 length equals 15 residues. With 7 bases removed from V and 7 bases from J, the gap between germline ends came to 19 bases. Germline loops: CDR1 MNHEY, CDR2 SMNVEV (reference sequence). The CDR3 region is CASKVEEGPLGELFF. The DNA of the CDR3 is TGTGCCAGCAAAGTTGAGGAGGGCCCTCTCGGGGAGCTGTTTTTT.

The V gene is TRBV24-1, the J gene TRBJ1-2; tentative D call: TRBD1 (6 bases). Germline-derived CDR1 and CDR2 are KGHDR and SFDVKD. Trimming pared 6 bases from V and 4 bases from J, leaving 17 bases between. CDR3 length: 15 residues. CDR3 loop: CATSSKQGRTYGYTF. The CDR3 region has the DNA TGTGCCACCAGTTCTAAACAGGGTCGTACCTATGGCTACACCTTC.